This T cell receptor (beta chain) was profiled in a study of early T cells in non-severe SARS-CoV-2 infection. MiXCR was run by TCRdb on the 5' RACE reads, yielding one entry per CDR3 protein. This table has 35,000 to 55,000 distinct CDR3 sequences, about 25% appearing once. The germline gives CDR1 MNHEY, CDR2 SVGAGI. This CDR3 is 14 amino acids long. Trimming took 6 bases from V and 9 from J; bases not matched to a gene: 10. The specimen was whole blood, collected at baseline. The gene calls are TRBV6-5 and TRBJ2-1; 8 bases map to TRBD2. This TCR was sampled from an adult who was a healthcare worker with PCR-confirmed SARS-CoV-2 infection or an uninfected control (not recorded which). The CDR3 spells CASRPGSGVFEQFF. The CDR3, as DNA: TGTGCCAGCAGACCGGGTAGCGGGGTCTTTGAGCAGTTCTTC.